This TCR beta chain was observed in a study of blood T cells in healthy people across ages. The study's findings and limits: Investigators viewed diversity estimates from one million T cells as underestimates, the study reported. Long-lived donors exceeded aged donors in naive CD4+ cells and diversity.

V lost 0 bases and J lost 0, with 12 bases in between. Germline V gene data show CDR1 as SGHTA and CDR2 as FQGNSA. This CDR3 is 17 amino acids long. This clonotype has just a few counts. Its antigen is not known. All donors came from Russia, were Caucasian and healthy, and spanned ages about 6 to 95. A second PCR, run for roughly 7 to 12 cycles, used a sample-barcoded 5' primer plus a J-beta primer mix. TCRdb passed the 5' RACE reads through MiXCR, listing each CDR3 protein once. The repertoire has around 650,000 distinct CDR3 sequences, less than 45% of them found once; the top ten carry around 30%. This TCR came from a man older than 75 in good health. Input material: blood. V usage is TRBV7-2 and J usage is TRBJ2-4; D is perhaps TRBD2 (7 bases). As DNA, the CDR3 is TGTGCCAGCAGCTTAGCTAGGGGGGGAATAGCCAAAAACATTCAGTACTTC. It is translated as CASSLARGGIAKNIQYF.